This T cell receptor beta chain was sequenced for a study of blood T cell repertoires in COVID-19. V lost 7 bases, J lost 7 bases, and 22 bases lay in between. The V gene's germline CDR1 is LNHDA and CDR2 SQIVND (reference sequence). The CDR3 runs 16 residues. The data were produced by immunoSEQ multiplex PCR, yet TCRdb's version contains in-frame clones alone and is incomplete. The sample contains about 350,000 clones, 80% to 90% of which appear only once. The chain couples TRBV19 to TRBJ1-4; possible D gene TRBD1, 5 bases. This clonotype was obtained from a woman between 50 and 59 years old with COVID-19, enrolled during active disease. The sample comprised peripheral blood. CDR3: CASKPGPGGPSEKLFF. The CDR3, as DNA: TGTGCCAGTAAGCCCGGACCGGGGGGACCTAGTGAAAAACTGTTTTTT.